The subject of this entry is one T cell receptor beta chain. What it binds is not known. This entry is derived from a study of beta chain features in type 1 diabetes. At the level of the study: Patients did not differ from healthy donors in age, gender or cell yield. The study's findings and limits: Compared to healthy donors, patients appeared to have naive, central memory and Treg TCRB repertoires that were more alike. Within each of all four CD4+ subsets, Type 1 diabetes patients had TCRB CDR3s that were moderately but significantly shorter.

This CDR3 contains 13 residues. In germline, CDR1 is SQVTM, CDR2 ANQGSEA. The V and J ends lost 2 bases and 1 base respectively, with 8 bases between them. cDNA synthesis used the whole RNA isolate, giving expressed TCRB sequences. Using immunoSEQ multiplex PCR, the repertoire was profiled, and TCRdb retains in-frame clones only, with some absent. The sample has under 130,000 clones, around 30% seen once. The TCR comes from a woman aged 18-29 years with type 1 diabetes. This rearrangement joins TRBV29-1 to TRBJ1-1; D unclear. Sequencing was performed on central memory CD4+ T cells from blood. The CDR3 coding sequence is TGCAGCGTTGAAATACTCGGGAACACTGAAGCTTTCTTT. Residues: CSVEILGNTEAFF.